Reported below is one TCR beta chain. The PCR contained 60 Vbeta and 13 Jbeta primers. The data were produced by immunoSEQ multiplex PCR, yet TCRdb's version contains in-frame clones alone and is incomplete. The data contain 150,000 to 190,000 clones, 82% of them singletons. The entry originates in a study of cytomegalovirus exposure and HLA in healthy donors. On the study more broadly: From approximately 170 million T cells, an earlier analysis saw 117 million unique TCR beta sequences.

The ends lost 6 bases at V and 4 bases at J; junction bases unmatched: 4. This CDR3 has 13 residues. CDR1 LNHDA and CDR2 SQIVND come from the germline V gene (reference sequence). This sequence joins TRBV19 and TRBJ1-2; TRBD1 agrees at 8 bases. The sequencing sample was made of PBMCs. The sequence was collected from a woman between 45 and 65 years old in good health and CMV-seropositive. DNA for the CDR3: TGTGCCAGTAGGTTCCAGGGGGCCTATGGCTACACCTTC. It is translated as CASRFQGAYGYTF. The full variable domain, in which reference TRBV19 and TRBJ1-2 provide the parts outside the CDR3, is DGGITQSPKYLFRKEGQNVTLSCEQNLNHDAMYWYRQDPGQGLRLIYYSQIVNDFQKGDIAEGYSVSREKKESFPLTVTSAQKNPTAFYLCASRFQGAYGYTFGSGTRLTVV.